The text below deals with one T cell receptor beta chain. The treatment here: randomized to nivolumab then ipilimumab (arm A) or the reverse (arm B). Only in-frame clones appear in the TCRdb table, and some are missing; sequencing was by immunoSEQ multiplex PCR. This table holds around 12,000 clones, about 68% found once. These data belong to a study of sequential checkpoint blockade in melanoma. There are 18 residues in the CDR3. The V gene's germline CDR1 is SSHAT and CDR2 FNYEAQ (reference sequence). V lost 5 bases, J lost 5 bases, and 22 bases lay in between. The material was CD8+ T cells sorted from blood (inferred from file names), obtained from a patient given nivolumab and ipilimumab in sequence. The chain couples TRBV7-7 to TRBJ2-6; D is unresolved. The TCR originated in a human donor with melanoma. CDR3 amino acids: CASSTTLVPQSRANVLTF. In nucleotides, the CDR3 is TGTGCCAGCAGCACTACTTTAGTGCCACAAAGTCGGGCCAACGTCCTGACTTTC.